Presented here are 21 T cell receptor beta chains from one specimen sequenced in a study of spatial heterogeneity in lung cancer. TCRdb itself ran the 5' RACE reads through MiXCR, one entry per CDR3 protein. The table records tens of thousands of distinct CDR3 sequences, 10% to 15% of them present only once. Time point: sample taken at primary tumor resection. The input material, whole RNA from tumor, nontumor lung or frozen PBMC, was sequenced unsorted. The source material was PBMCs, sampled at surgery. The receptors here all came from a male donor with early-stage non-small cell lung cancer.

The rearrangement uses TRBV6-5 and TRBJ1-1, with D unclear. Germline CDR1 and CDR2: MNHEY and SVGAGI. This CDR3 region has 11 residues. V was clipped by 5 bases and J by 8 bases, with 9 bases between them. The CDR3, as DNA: TGTGCCAGCAGTCAAGGGTCCGAAGCTTTCTTT. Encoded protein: CASSQGSEAFF.

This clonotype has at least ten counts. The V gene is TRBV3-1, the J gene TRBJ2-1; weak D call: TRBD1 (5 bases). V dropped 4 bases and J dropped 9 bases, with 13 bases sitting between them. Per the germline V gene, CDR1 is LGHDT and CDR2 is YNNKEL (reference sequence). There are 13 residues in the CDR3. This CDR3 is CASSPRGRGEQFF. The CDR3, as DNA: TGTGCCAGCAGCCCGAGAGGAAGGGGTGAGCAGTTCTTC.

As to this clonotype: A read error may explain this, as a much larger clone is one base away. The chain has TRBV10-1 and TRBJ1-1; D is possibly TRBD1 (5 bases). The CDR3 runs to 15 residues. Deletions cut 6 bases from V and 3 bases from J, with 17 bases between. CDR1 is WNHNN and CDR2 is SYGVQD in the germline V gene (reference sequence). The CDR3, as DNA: TGCGCCAGCAGCGCGCGACCCCGAGGGGACACTGAAGCTTTCTTT. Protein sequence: CASSARPRGDTEAFF.

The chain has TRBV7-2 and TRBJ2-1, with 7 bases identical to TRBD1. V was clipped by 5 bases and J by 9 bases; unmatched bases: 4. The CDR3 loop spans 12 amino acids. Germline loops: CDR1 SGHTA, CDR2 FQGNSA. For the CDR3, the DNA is TGTGCCAGCAGCGCGAACAGGGGTGAGCAGTTCTTC. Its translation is CASSANRGEQFF. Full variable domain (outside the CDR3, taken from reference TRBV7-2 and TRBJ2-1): GAGVSQSPSNKVTEKGKDVELRCDPISGHTALYWYRQSLGQGLEFLIYFQGNSAPDKSGLPSDRFSAERTGGSVSTLTIQRTQQEDSAVYLCASSANRGEQFFGPGTRLTVL.

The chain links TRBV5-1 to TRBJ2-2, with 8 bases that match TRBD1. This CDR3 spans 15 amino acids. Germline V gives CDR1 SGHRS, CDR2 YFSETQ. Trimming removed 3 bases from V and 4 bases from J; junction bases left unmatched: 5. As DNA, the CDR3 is TGCGCCAGCAGCTCCCGGACAGGGCCCACCGGGGAGCTGTTTTTT. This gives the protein CASSSRTGPTGELFF.

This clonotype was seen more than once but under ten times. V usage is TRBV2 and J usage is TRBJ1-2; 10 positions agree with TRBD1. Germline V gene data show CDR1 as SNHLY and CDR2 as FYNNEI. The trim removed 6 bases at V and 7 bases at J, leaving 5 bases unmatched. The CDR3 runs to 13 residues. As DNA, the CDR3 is TGTGCCAGCAGGGGACAGGGGATCGGTGGCTACACCTTC. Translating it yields CASRGQGIGGYTF.

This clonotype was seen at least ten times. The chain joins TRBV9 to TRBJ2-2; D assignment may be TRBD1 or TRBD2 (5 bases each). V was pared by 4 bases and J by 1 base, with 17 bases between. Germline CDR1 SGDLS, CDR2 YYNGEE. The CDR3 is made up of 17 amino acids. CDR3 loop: CASSPTSGTVNTGELFF. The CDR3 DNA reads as TGTGCCAGCAGCCCGACATCCGGGACGGTGAACACCGGGGAGCTGTTTTTT.

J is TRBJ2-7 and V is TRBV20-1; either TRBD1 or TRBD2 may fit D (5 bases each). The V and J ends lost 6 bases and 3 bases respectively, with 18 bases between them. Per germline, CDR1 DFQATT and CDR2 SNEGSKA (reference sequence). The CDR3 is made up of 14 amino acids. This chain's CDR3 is CSAIPTAEFYEQYF. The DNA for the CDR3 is TGCAGTGCCATCCCGACAGCGGAGTTCTACGAGCAGTACTTC.

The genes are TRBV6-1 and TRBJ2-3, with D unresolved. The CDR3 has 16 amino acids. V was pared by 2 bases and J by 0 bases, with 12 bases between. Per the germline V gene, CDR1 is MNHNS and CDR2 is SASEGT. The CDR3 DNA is TGTGCCAGCAGTGAACCTGGACGGGCGAGCACAGATACGCAGTATTTT. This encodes CASSEPGRASTDTQYF.

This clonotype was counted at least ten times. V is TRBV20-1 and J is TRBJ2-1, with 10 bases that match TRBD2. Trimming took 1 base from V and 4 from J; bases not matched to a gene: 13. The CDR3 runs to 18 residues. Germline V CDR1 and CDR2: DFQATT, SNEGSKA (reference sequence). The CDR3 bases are TGCAGTGCTAGAGGAGGCCCTAGCGGGAGTGAACGATACAATGAGCAGTTCTTC. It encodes CSARGGPSGSERYNEQFF.

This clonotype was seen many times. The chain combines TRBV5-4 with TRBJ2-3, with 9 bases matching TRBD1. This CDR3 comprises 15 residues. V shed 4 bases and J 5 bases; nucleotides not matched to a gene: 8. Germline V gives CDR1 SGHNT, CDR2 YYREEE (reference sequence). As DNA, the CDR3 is TGTGCCAGCAGCGAAGCGGGACAGGGTTTAGATACGCAGTATTTT. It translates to CASSEAGQGLDTQYF.

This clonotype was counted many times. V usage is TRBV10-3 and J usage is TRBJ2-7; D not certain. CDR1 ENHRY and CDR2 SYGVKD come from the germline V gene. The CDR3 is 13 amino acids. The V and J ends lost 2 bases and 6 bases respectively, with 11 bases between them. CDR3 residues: CAISEDRPGEQYF. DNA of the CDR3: TGTGCCATCAGTGAGGACCGCCCGGGCGAGCAGTACTTC.

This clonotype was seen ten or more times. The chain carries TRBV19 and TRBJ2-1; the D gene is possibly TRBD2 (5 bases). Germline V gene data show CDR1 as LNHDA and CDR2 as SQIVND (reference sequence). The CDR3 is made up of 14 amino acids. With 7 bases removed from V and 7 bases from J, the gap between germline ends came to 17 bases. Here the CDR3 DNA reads TGTGCCAGTAACACCCTCGGGAACACAAATGAGCAGTTCTTC. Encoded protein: CASNTLGNTNEQFF.

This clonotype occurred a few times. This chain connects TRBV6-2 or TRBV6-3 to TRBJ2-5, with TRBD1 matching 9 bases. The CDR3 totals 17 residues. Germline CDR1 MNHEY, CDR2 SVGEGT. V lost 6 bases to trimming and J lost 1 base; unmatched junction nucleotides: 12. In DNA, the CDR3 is TGTGCCAGCAGGAGCCTAATGGGACAGGGAGCCCAAGAGACCCAGTACTTC. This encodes CASRSLMGQGAQETQYF.

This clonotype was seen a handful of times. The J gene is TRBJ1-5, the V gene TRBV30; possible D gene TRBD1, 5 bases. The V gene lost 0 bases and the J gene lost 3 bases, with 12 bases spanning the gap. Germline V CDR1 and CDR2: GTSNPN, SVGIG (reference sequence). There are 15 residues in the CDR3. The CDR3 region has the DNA TGTGCCTGGAGTGTGGGGCCCGCCCCCAATCAGCCCCAGCATTTT. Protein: CAWSVGPAPNQPQHF.

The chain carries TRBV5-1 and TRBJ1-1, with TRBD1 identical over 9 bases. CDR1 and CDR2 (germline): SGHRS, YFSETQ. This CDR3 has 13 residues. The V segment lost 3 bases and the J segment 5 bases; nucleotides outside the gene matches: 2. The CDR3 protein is CASSYGQGTEAFF. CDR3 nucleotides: TGCGCCAGCAGCTACGGACAGGGGACTGAAGCTTTCTTT.

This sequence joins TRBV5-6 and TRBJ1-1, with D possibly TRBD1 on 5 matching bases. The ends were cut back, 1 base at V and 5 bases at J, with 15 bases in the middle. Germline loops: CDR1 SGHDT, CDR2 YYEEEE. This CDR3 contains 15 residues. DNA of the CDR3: TGTGCCAGCAGCTTGTACATGGGGGGGAATACTGAAGCTTTCTTT. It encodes CASSLYMGGNTEAFF.

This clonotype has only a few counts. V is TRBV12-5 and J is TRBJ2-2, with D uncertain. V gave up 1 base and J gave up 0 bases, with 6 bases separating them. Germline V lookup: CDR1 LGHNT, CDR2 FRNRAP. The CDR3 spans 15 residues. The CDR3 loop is CASGLDPPNTGELFF. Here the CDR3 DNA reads TGTGCTAGTGGTTTGGACCCCCCGAACACCGGGGAGCTGTTTTTT.

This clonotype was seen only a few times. This chain's CDR3 is CASSEEKSAEQFF. CDR3 DNA sequence: TGTGCCAGCAGTGAAGAAAAGTCAGCTGAGCAGTTCTTC. This sequence joins TRBV2 and TRBJ2-1, with D uncertain. Trimming removed 1 base at V and 9 bases at J, with 10 bases between. Germline lookup yields CDR1 SNHLY and CDR2 FYNNEI. The CDR3 contains 13 residues. The full variable domain, with the rest looked up from reference TRBV2 and TRBJ2-1, is EPEVTQTPSHQVTQMGQEVILRCVPISNHLYFYWYRQILGQKVEFLVSFYNNEISEKSEIFDDQFSVERPDGSNFTLKIRSTKLEDSAMYFCASSEEKSAEQFFGPGTRLTVL.

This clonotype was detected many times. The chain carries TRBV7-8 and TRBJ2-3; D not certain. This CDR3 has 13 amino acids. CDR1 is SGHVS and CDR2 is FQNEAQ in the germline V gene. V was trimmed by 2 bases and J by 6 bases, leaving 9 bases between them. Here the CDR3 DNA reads TGTGCCAGCAGCTTAATTCCGATGGATACGCAGTATTTT. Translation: CASSLIPMDTQYF.

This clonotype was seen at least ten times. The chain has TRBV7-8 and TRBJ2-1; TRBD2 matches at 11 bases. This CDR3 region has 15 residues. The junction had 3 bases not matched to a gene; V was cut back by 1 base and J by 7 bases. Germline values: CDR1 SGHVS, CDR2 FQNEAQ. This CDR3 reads CASSLVAGGLNEQFF. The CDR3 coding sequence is TGTGCCAGCAGCTTAGTAGCGGGAGGGTTGAATGAGCAGTTCTTC.